The 30 T cell receptor beta chains listed next were all sequenced from one sample in a study of cytomegalovirus exposure and HLA in healthy donors. Use of 60 Vbeta and 13 Jbeta primers characterized the PCR. Profiling relied on immunoSEQ multiplex PCR, and the TCRdb table lists in-frame clones only, not all of them. The data hold some 150,000 clones, with over 70% observed a single time. What was sequenced was PBMCs. The receptors were sampled from a woman between 18 and 30 years old in good health and CMV-seronegative.

The gene calls are TRBV19 and TRBJ1-6; 9 bases map to TRBD1. This CDR3 contains 14 residues. The ends lost 5 bases at V and 10 bases at J; junction bases unmatched: 6. The germline V gene encodes CDR1 LNHDA and CDR2 SQIVND (reference sequence). This CDR3 reads CASSSVQGASPLHF. DNA of the CDR3: TGTGCCAGTAGTTCGGTACAGGGGGCCTCACCCCTCCACTTT.

CDR3: CASSYHRGSMNTEAFF. The CDR3 nucleotides are TGTGCCAGCAGCTATCACAGGGGTTCCATGAACACTGAAGCTTTCTTT. The chain employs TRBV28 and TRBJ1-1, with 7 bases identical to TRBD1. Germline V gene lookup returns CDR1 MDHEN and CDR2 SYDVKM. This CDR3 is 16 amino acids long. J was trimmed by 0 bases and V by 6 bases; bases with no gene match: 10.

V gene TRBV14 combines with J gene TRBJ1-1; D remains unclear. The CDR3 loop spans 13 amino acids. V dropped 0 bases and J dropped 11 bases, with 13 bases sitting between them. Germline V gives CDR1 SGHDN, CDR2 FVKESK. The CDR3 DNA reads as TGTGCCAGCAGCCAAGAGTTTCCCTCGAGGGCTTTCTTT. Translating gives CASSQEFPSRAFF.

This sequence joins TRBV23-1 and TRBJ1-2; D remains unclear. TRBV23-1 is an ORF for which the function is uncertain. The CDR3 loop spans 14 amino acids. Between the trimmed V and J ends, which lost 8 bases and 4 bases, there was a span of 17 bases. CDR3 sequence reads: CASGPRRETYGYTF. The CDR3 DNA is TGCGCCAGCGGCCCTCGGAGGGAGACCTATGGCTACACCTTC.

The genes are TRBV19 and TRBJ1-1; D is unclear. The length of the CDR3 is 13 residues. The V gene lost 5 bases and the J gene lost 3 bases, with 10 bases spanning the gap. Germline values: CDR1 LNHDA, CDR2 SQIVND (reference sequence). In DNA, the CDR3 is TGTGCCAGTAGTTACCAGGAATACACTGAAGCTTTCTTT. It encodes CASSYQEYTEAFF.

The chain uses TRBV7-9 and TRBJ1-2; TRBD1 is a possible D gene (5 bases). The ends were cut back, 5 bases at V and 3 bases at J, with 16 bases in the middle. Germline assignment: CDR1 SEHNR and CDR2 FQNEAQ (reference sequence). The CDR3 covers 15 residues. The CDR3 nucleotides read TGTGCCAGCAGCCGAACGGTGGGGGGGGACTATGGCTACACCTTC. It is translated as CASSRTVGGDYGYTF.

This sequence joins TRBV28 and TRBJ1-6, with unresolved D. The CDR3 covers 12 residues. Trimming took off 5 bases at V and 9 bases at J, with 8 bases between the two ends. Germline CDR1 is MDHEN and CDR2 is SYDVKM. The DNA for the CDR3 is TGTGCCAGCAGTACGGAGGGTTCACCCCTCCACTTT. Its protein is CASSTEGSPLHF. Using reference TRBV28 and TRBJ1-6 for the parts outside the CDR3, the full variable domain is DVKVTQSSRYLVKRTGEKVFLECVQDMDHENMFWYRQDPGLGLRLIYFSYDVKMKEKGDIPEGYSVSREKKERFSLILESASTNQTSMYLCASSTEGSPLHFGNGTRLTVT.

The chain uses TRBV18 and TRBJ1-1; 9 positions agree with TRBD1. The CDR3 has 17 residues. CDR1 and CDR2 from the germline V gene are KGHSH and LQKENI. The V gene end was trimmed by 3 bases and the J gene end by 2 bases; junction bases not matched to a gene: 10. CDR3 bases: TGTGCCAGCTCACCCTACAGGGGGCTCGGCAGCAACACTGAAGCTTTCTTT. Protein: CASSPYRGLGSNTEAFF.

The CDR3 DNA is TGTGCCAGCTCACCGTCCGGGACAGGGTCAAATTCACCCCTCCACTTT. It yields the protein CASSPSGTGSNSPLHF. The chain combines TRBV18 with TRBJ1-6; 9 bases match TRBD1. Germline CDR1 is KGHSH and CDR2 is LQKENI. With 3 bases clipped from V and 7 bases from J, the junction kept 7 bases outside the gene matches. CDR3 length: 16 residues.

In this sample, this clone turned up once. CDR3 nucleotides: TGTGCCAGCAGCTTTCAGGGTAGCACAGATACGCAGTATTTT. Translated, it gives CASSFQGSTDTQYF. The genes are TRBV7-2 and TRBJ2-3; a weak D match, TRBD1 (5 bases). Germline CDR1 and CDR2: SGHTA and FQGNSA. The V end lost 3 bases, the J end lost 0 bases, and 7 bases lay between the germline ends. The CDR3 has 14 amino acids.

V and J are TRBV18 and TRBJ2-4; 9 nucleotides agree with TRBD2. The germline V gene encodes CDR1 KGHSH and CDR2 LQKENI. V was pared by 4 bases and J by 4 bases, with 2 bases of the junction left unmatched. The CDR3 sequence is 14 residues long. The CDR3 DNA sequence: TGTGCCAGCTCACGAAGCGGGGGGAAAAACATTCAGTACTTC. The encoded protein is CASSRSGGKNIQYF.

The gene calls are TRBV6-5 and TRBJ1-1; 7 bases map to TRBD1. CDR1 MNHEY and CDR2 SVGAGI come from the germline V gene. V trimming: 5 bases; J trimming: 4 bases; junction bases outside the gene matches: 10. The CDR3 consists of 15 residues. The CDR3 sequence: CASSTGLDRPTEAFF. CDR3 DNA: TGTGCCAGCAGTACAGGATTGGACAGGCCCACTGAAGCTTTCTTT.

This chain connects TRBV4-2 to TRBJ2-7; 7 bases agree with TRBD2. CDR3 length equals 15 residues. The germline gives CDR1 LGHNA, CDR2 YNFKEQ. After removal of 1 base from V and 4 bases from J, the junction contained 7 bases not matched to a gene. The CDR3 sequence: CASSQGNGGGYEQYF. DNA of the CDR3: TGTGCCAGCAGCCAAGGGAACGGCGGGGGTTACGAGCAGTACTTC.

This clone came up a few times. This chain links TRBV4-1 with TRBJ1-2; 9 nucleotides match TRBD1. With V trimmed by 2 bases and J by 5 bases, 6 bases remained unmatched. CDR1 MGHRA and CDR2 YSYEKL come from the germline V gene. The CDR3 is 15 amino acids. CDR3 sequence (DNA): TGCGCCAGCAGCCAACGTAGGGACAGGGATTATGGCTACACCTTC. It codes for CASSQRRDRDYGYTF.

The rearrangement links TRBV6-1 to TRBJ2-5; D unclear. The tail of the sequence fits TRBJ2-7 better, so the J call may be wrong. CDR3 length: 13 residues. CDR1 is MNHNS, CDR2 SASEGT, per germline. For the CDR3, the DNA is TGTGCCAGCACCCCGAGGTTTAGTAGCGAGCAGTACTTC. This sequence encodes CASTPRFSSEQYF.

The rearrangement joins TRBV7-2 to TRBJ2-7; weak D call: TRBD1 (7 bases). The germline V and J ends were trimmed by 0 bases and 0 bases, with 9 bases remaining between them. Germline CDR1 and CDR2: SGHTA and FQGNSA. The CDR3 has 15 amino acids. The CDR3 DNA reads TGTGCCAGCAGCTTAGCGCGGGACAGCTCCTACGAGCAGTACTTC. The encoded protein is CASSLARDSSYEQYF.

The V and J genes are TRBV5-1 and TRBJ2-3; TRBD1 might be the D (5 bases). V gave up 0 bases and J gave up 6 bases, with 14 bases separating them. Germline lookup yields CDR1 SGHRS and CDR2 YFSETQ. This CDR3 comprises 15 residues. DNA for the CDR3: TGCGCCAGCAGCTTGGTTACAGGTGCTAGTGATACGCAGTATTTT. Encoded protein: CASSLVTGASDTQYF.

The chain uses TRBV4-2 and TRBJ2-1, with D possibly matching TRBD1 (5 bases). In germline, CDR1 is LGHNA, CDR2 YNFKEQ. This CDR3 is built from 16 residues. V was pared by 0 bases and J by 3 bases, with 12 bases between. CDR3 DNA: TGTGCCAGCAGCCAAGATTTGTCAGGGAACTACAATGAGCAGTTCTTC. Translation gives CASSQDLSGNYNEQFF.

CDR3 bases: TGTGCCAGCAGCTCCGGGGGGCGTTTAGACTATGGCTACACCTTC. It codes for CASSSGGRLDYGYTF. The V gene is TRBV5-4, the J gene TRBJ1-2, with a weak D call TRBD1 (6 bases). The germline V gene encodes CDR1 SGHNT and CDR2 YYREEE (reference sequence). This CDR3 contains 15 residues. V was cut by 3 bases and J by 3 bases, with 15 bases left in between. The full variable domain, with the rest looked up from reference TRBV5-4 and TRBJ1-2, is ETGVTQSPTHLIKTRGQQVTLRCSSQSGHNTVSWYQQALGQGPQFIFQYYREEENGRGNFPPRFSGLQFPNYSSELNVNALELDDSALYLCASSSGGRLDYGYTFGSGTRLTVV.

Comments on this clone: Germline is not matched at one junction end, which may reflect a read error. V gene TRBV7-9 combines with J gene TRBJ2-5; unclear D gene. This CDR3 has 11 residues. The germline gives CDR1 SEHNR, CDR2 FQNEAQ (reference sequence). The CDR3 loop reads CSSSFGETQYF. The CDR3 DNA follows: TGTTCCAGCAGCTTCGGGGAGACCCAGTACTTC.

This clone was counted between two and nine times. V usage is TRBV11-3 and J usage is TRBJ1-2; TRBD1 might be the D (6 bases). Germline CDR1 reads SGHNT; CDR2 reads YENEEA. The V end lost 1 base, the J end lost 4 bases, and 16 bases lay between the germline ends. This CDR3 comprises 16 residues. This chain's CDR3 is CASSLGSGASSYGYTF. In DNA, the CDR3 is TGTGCCAGCAGCTTAGGGTCAGGGGCTAGTAGCTATGGCTACACCTTC.

This chain connects TRBV11-3 to TRBJ1-2, with a tentative D call TRBD1 (6 bases). V lost 0 bases to trimming and J lost 4 bases, with 12 bases between them. This CDR3 contains 15 residues. Germline-derived CDR1 and CDR2 are SGHNT and YENEEA. This chain's CDR3 is CASSLDGQTRYGYTF. CDR3 nucleotides: TGTGCCAGCAGCTTAGATGGACAGACCCGCTATGGCTACACCTTC.

This clone was observed a handful of times. Other DNA sequences of this sample code for an identical CDR3. The gene calls are TRBV9 and TRBJ2-7, with 10 positions matching TRBD1. The CDR3 totals 16 residues. Trimming removed 0 bases from V and 5 bases from J; junction bases left unmatched: 8. Germline V CDR1 and CDR2: SGDLS, YYNGEE. CDR3 bases: TGTGCCAGCAGCGTAGCCACACGGACAGGGGGGGACGAGCAGTACTTC. Its translation: CASSVATRTGGDEQYF. The full variable domain, completed using reference TRBV9 and TRBJ2-7, is DSGVTQTPKHLITATGQRVTLRCSPRSGDLSVYWYQQSLDQGLQFLIQYYNGEERAKGNILERFSAQQFPDLHSELNLSSLELGDSALYFCASSVATRTGGDEQYFGPGTRLTVT.

The chain combines TRBV6-5 with TRBJ1-2; D might be TRBD1 (5 bases). CDR1 and CDR2 from the germline V gene are MNHEY and SVGAGI. The V gene lost 4 bases and the J gene lost 8 bases, with 17 bases spanning the gap. This CDR3 is built from 14 residues. CDR3 sequence: CASSWEEGLGGYTF. The DNA of the CDR3 is TGTGCCAGCAGTTGGGAGGAGGGGCTGGGAGGCTACACCTTC.

In this sample, this clone turned up once. This rearrangement joins TRBV7-9 to TRBJ1-2; perhaps TRBD1 as D (5 bases). The CDR3 loop spans 18 amino acids. The V and J ends lost 0 bases and 8 bases respectively, with 25 bases between them. Germline lookup yields CDR1 SEHNR and CDR2 FQNEAQ (reference sequence). CDR3 residues: CASSLALGVYANERGYTF. The CDR3 DNA reads as TGTGCCAGCAGCTTAGCGTTAGGGGTGTACGCCAACGAACGGGGCTACACCTTC.

The chain has TRBV5-1 and TRBJ2-7; weak D call: TRBD1 (5 bases). CDR1 SGHRS and CDR2 YFSETQ come from the germline V gene. There are 17 residues in the CDR3. Trimming left V 4 bases short and J 0 bases short, with 20 bases between. CDR3 sequence reads: CASSPSQTARGSYEQYF. In DNA, the CDR3 is TGCGCCAGCAGCCCGAGCCAGACAGCCCGCGGCTCCTACGAGCAGTACTTC.

The chain joins TRBV6-5 to TRBJ1-1; TRBD1 might be the D (6 bases). CDR3 length equals 14 residues. The V and J ends lost 0 bases and 7 bases respectively, with 12 bases between them. Germline lookup yields CDR1 MNHEY and CDR2 SVGAGI. CDR3 loop: CASSYSSGQLEAFF. The CDR3 DNA follows: TGTGCCAGCAGTTACTCGTCAGGACAGCTTGAAGCTTTCTTT.

This chain connects TRBV7-3 to TRBJ2-7; the D is unclear. Germline-derived CDR1 and CDR2 are SGHTA and FQGTGA. The V gene lost 5 bases and the J gene lost 1 base, with 12 bases spanning the gap. The CDR3 spans 14 residues. The CDR3 DNA reads as TGTGCCAGCAGCCGAGACACGTTTTCCTACGAGCAGTACTTC. It specifies CASSRDTFSYEQYF.

This chain links TRBV29-1 with TRBJ1-5, with D maybe TRBD1 (5 bases). CDR1 and CDR2 from the germline V gene are SQVTM and ANQGSEA. The CDR3 contains 16 residues. The V and J ends lost 4 bases and 1 base respectively, with 17 bases between them. The CDR3 region has the DNA TGCAGCGTTGTTACCGGGCAGGGCTTAAGCAATCAGCCCCAGCATTTT. As protein: CSVVTGQGLSNQPQHF. Complete variable domain (other parts from reference TRBV29-1 and TRBJ1-5): SAVISQKPSRDICQRGTSLTIQCQVDSQVTMMFWYRQQPGQSLTLIATANQGSEATYESGFVIDKFPISRPNLTFSTLTVSNMSPEDSSIYLCSVVTGQGLSNQPQHFGDGTRLSIL.

The chain recombines TRBV11-1 with TRBJ1-2; 7 nucleotides align to TRBD1. CDR3 length: 13 residues. V dropped 1 base and J dropped 12; count of bases not matched to a gene: 8. The germline CDR1 and CDR2 sequences are SGHAT and FQDESV (reference sequence). The CDR3 loop reads CASSLGQGQGDTF. CDR3 sequence (DNA): TGTGCCAGCAGCTTAGGACAGGGCCAAGGAGACACCTTC.